One sample yielded the 27 T cell receptor beta chains listed below, sequenced in a study of patients and donors after allogeneic stem cell transplantation. TCRdb used MiXCR to reprocess the RT-PCR reads, holding one entry per CDR3 protein. The top ten hold 6% of the sample, which has about a million distinct CDR3 sequences, roughly 18% seen once. The material sequenced was blood, either unsorted or a sorted T cell fraction (not recorded which). These receptors were obtained from a human donor who was either an allogeneic HSCT recipient or a stem cell or donor lymphocyte infusion donor (not recorded which). It is not recorded whose cells these are; they may come from a transplant donor.

This clonotype was found a few times. The V gene is TRBV12-3 or TRBV12-4, the J gene TRBJ2-4; D uncertain. The CDR3 contains 11 residues. Trimming took off 1 base at V and 8 bases at J, with 3 bases between the two ends. CDR3 coding DNA: TGTGCCAGCAGTTTAGGGCACATTCAGTACTTC. Encoded protein: CASSLGHIQYF.

This clonotype showed up just a few times. The chain carries TRBV5-5 and TRBJ2-3; TRBD1 is a possible D gene (6 bases). The V and J ends lost 0 bases and 13 bases respectively, with 15 bases between them. The CDR3 spans 13 residues. Germline V gives CDR1 SGHKS, CDR2 YYEKEE (reference sequence). For the CDR3, the DNA is TGTGCCAGCAGCTTGGGGGGGCGCGAAACTAAGTATTTT. Its protein is CASSLGGRETKYF.

This clonotype was seen only a few times. The chain has TRBV27 and TRBJ1-1, with D possibly being TRBD1 (5 bases). This CDR3 has 14 residues. Germline values: CDR1 MNHEY, CDR2 SMNVEV (reference sequence). Between the trimmed V and J ends, which lost 2 bases and 3 bases, there was a span of 10 bases. The DNA for the CDR3 is TGTGCCAGCAGTTTACAGGGTAGGGACACTGAAGCTTTCTTT. It encodes CASSLQGRDTEAFF.

This clonotype was detected a few times. This rearrangement joins TRBV30 to TRBJ2-7; 8 bases are shared with TRBD1. Per the germline V gene, CDR1 is GTSNPN and CDR2 is SVGIG (reference sequence). The CDR3 has 15 amino acids. Trimming removed 3 bases from V and 4 bases from J; junction bases left unmatched: 11. DNA of the CDR3: TGTGCCTGGAGCCCCATGACAGGGGCTTGGTACGAGCAGTACTTC. Amino acid sequence: CAWSPMTGAWYEQYF.

The gene calls are TRBV6-1 and TRBJ1-1; D is possibly TRBD1 (6 bases). V lost 3 bases, J lost 10 bases, and 18 bases lay in between. From germline, CDR1 is MNHNS and CDR2 SASEGT. The CDR3 loop spans 14 amino acids. The CDR3, as DNA: TGTGCCAGCAGTGAGTTAGGCGTCGGAGGGGGAGCTTTCTTT. Its translation: CASSELGVGGGAFF.

J is TRBJ2-3 and V is TRBV11-1, with 11 nucleotides matching TRBD1. This CDR3 spans 20 amino acids. The germline gives CDR1 SGHAT, CDR2 FQDESV (reference sequence). The ends lost 4 bases at V and 0 bases at J; junction bases unmatched: 15. The CDR3 region has the DNA TGTGCCAGCAGCTCACACCGGACAGGGGGCCCTCCCCTGAGCACAGATACGCAGTATTTT. Amino acid sequence: CASSSHRTGGPPLSTDTQYF.

In its sample, this clonotype was seen a few times. The CDR3 coding sequence is TGTGCCAGCAGTTCAGAGCGGACAGACAATAGCAATCAGCCCCAGCATTTT. This codes for CASSSERTDNSNQPQHF. The V gene is TRBV27, the J gene TRBJ1-5; possibly TRBD1 for D (6 bases). Germline assignment: CDR1 MNHEY and CDR2 SMNVEV (reference sequence). V gave up 4 bases and J gave up 0 bases, with 16 bases separating them. This CDR3 contains 17 residues.

The chain carries TRBV27 and TRBJ2-1, with TRBD1 matching over 9 bases. The J segment lost 3 bases and the V segment lost 5 bases, leaving 8 bases of the junction unmatched. The CDR3 has 16 amino acids. Per germline, CDR1 MNHEY and CDR2 SMNVEV (reference sequence). CDR3 in DNA: TGTGCCAGCAGTCCCCGTCCGGGACAGGGCTACAATGAGCAGTTCTTC. Translation: CASSPRPGQGYNEQFF.

This clonotype has just a few counts. V usage is TRBV6-5 and J usage is TRBJ1-1; unclear D gene. V gave up 10 bases and J gave up 3 bases, with 9 bases separating them. The CDR3 spans 11 residues. From germline, CDR1 is MNHEY and CDR2 SVGAGI. In nucleotides, the CDR3 is TGTGCCATCGAGAGGGACACTGAAGCTTTCTTT. Translating gives CAIERDTEAFF.

This clonotype was seen more than once but under ten times. The chain employs TRBV7-2 and TRBJ1-2; TRBD1 might be the D (6 bases). CDR3 length equals 15 residues. Germline-derived CDR1 and CDR2 are SGHTA and FQGNSA. The ends were cut back, 2 bases at V and 7 bases at J, with 17 bases in the middle. The DNA of the CDR3 is TGTGCCAGCAGCTTAATGAAACCGGGGGCAAGTGGCTACACCTTC. As protein: CASSLMKPGASGYTF.

This clonotype was found a few times. The CDR3 DNA reads as TGTGCCAGCAGGGGACTAGCGGGAGGGCTATCTAACAATGAGCAGTTCTTC. Its protein product is CASRGLAGGLSNNEQFF. The rearrangement links TRBV27 to TRBJ2-1, with 16 bases aligning to TRBD2. Trimming took 6 bases from V and 5 from J; bases not matched to a gene: 7. Germline V gene lookup returns CDR1 MNHEY and CDR2 SMNVEV (reference sequence). CDR3 size: 17 residues.

This clonotype was seen at least ten times. The rearrangement joins TRBV12-3 or TRBV12-4 to TRBJ2-5; D remains ambiguous. V lost 6 bases and J lost 2, with 13 bases in between. The CDR3 length is 14 residues. The CDR3 region has the DNA TGTGCCAGCAGCCAGACCGACTGGCAAGAGACCCAGTACTTC. Translated: CASSQTDWQETQYF.

The table lists this clonotype with a few counts. This chain joins TRBV12-3 or TRBV12-4 and TRBJ1-5, with a weak D call TRBD1 (6 bases). V was clipped by 3 bases and J by 6 bases, with 15 bases between them. The CDR3 sequence is 15 residues long. As DNA, the CDR3 is TGTGCCAGCAGTTTGTGGGGGGGAGGGGGTCAGCCCCAGCATTTT. It yields the protein CASSLWGGGGQPQHF.

This clonotype was recorded a few times. The rearrangement uses TRBV29-1 and TRBJ2-7, with 8 bases matching TRBD2. CDR1 and CDR2 (germline): SQVTM, ANQGSEA. CDR3 length: 13 amino acids. V lost 7 bases, J lost 4 bases, and 9 bases stayed unmatched. The CDR3: CSAQSGSRYEQYF. DNA for the CDR3: TGCAGCGCCCAAAGCGGGAGTAGATACGAGCAGTACTTC.

This chain joins TRBV20-1 and TRBJ2-7; 9 positions match TRBD2. The trim removed 0 bases at V and 0 bases at J, leaving 6 bases unmatched. The CDR3 has 16 amino acids. The germline CDR1 and CDR2 sequences are DFQATT and SNEGSKA (reference sequence). CDR3 sequence (DNA): TGCAGTGCTAGAGAACCCGGACTAGCGAACTCCTACGAGCAGTACTTC. Translating gives CSAREPGLANSYEQYF.

For the CDR3, the DNA is TGTGCCACCAGTGATTCGGGACTAGCTCGGACCGGGGAGCTGTTTTTT. It is translated as CATSDSGLARTGELFF. This sequence joins TRBV24-1 and TRBJ2-2; 9 nucleotides agree with TRBD2. CDR1 KGHDR and CDR2 SFDVKD come from the germline V gene. The CDR3 loop spans 16 amino acids. V gave up 2 bases and J gave up 5 bases; unmatched junction bases: 5.

This clonotype came up a few times. The chain joins TRBV15 to TRBJ1-1, with no clear D. This CDR3 has 15 amino acids. Germline CDR1 and CDR2: LNHNV and YYDKDF (reference sequence). The ends were cut back, 0 bases at V and 5 bases at J, with 13 bases in the middle. The CDR3 nucleotides read TGTGCCACCAGCAGAGATCTATTAGTAGGTACTGAAGCTTTCTTT. This sequence encodes CATSRDLLVGTEAFF.

This clonotype was counted only a few times. The chain joins TRBV15 to TRBJ2-1; D tentatively reads TRBD1 or TRBD2 (5 bases each). The CDR3 contains 18 residues. From germline, CDR1 is LNHNV and CDR2 YYDKDF (reference sequence). The V end was cut by 0 bases, the J end by 7 bases, with 22 bases between. CDR3 protein: CATSRDRGTGKAKNEQFF. CDR3 nucleotide sequence: TGTGCCACCAGCAGAGATCGGGGAACAGGTAAGGCTAAGAATGAGCAGTTCTTC.

This clonotype appeared a few times. The chain is built from TRBV9 and TRBJ1-1, with 7 bases matching TRBD1. V shed 3 bases and J 5 bases; nucleotides not matched to a gene: 10. Germline CDR1 and CDR2: SGDLS and YYNGEE. The CDR3 spans 15 residues. DNA of the CDR3: TGTGCCAGCAGCGCCTCACTTGTACAGGGGACTGAAGCTTTCTTT. This codes for CASSASLVQGTEAFF.

J is TRBJ2-3 and V is TRBV7-3; 11 bases map to TRBD2. The ends lost 5 bases at V and 5 bases at J; junction bases unmatched: 6. Germline CDR1 reads SGHTA; CDR2 reads FQGTGA. The CDR3 extends over 15 amino acids. For the CDR3, the DNA is TGTGCCAGCAGCCTTAGCGGGAGGGTGGAAGATACGCAGTATTTT. Translated, it gives CASSLSGRVEDTQYF.

This clonotype was counted between two and nine times. This chain joins TRBV5-6 and TRBJ2-3; possibly TRBD1 for D (6 bases). The CDR3 runs 15 residues. Trimming removed 4 bases from V and 7 bases from J, with 19 bases in between. In germline, CDR1 is SGHDT, CDR2 YYEEEE. The CDR3 sequence: CASSNWDIRRNTQYF. CDR3 coding DNA: TGTGCCAGCAGCAACTGGGACATTAGACGGAATACGCAGTATTTT.

This clonotype was seen only a few times. This rearrangement joins TRBV6-1 to TRBJ1-2, with D tentatively TRBD1 (6 bases). The germline V gene encodes CDR1 MNHNS and CDR2 SASEGT. The V and J ends lost 5 bases and 5 bases respectively, with 21 bases between them. This CDR3 contains 16 residues. In DNA form, the CDR3 reads TGTGCCAGCAGTAAGACAGGCCCTCCTAACCCATATGGCTACACCTTC. Its translation is CASSKTGPPNPYGYTF.

The rearrangement links TRBV19 to TRBJ2-5, with a weak D call TRBD1 (6 bases). Germline-derived CDR1 and CDR2 are LNHDA and SQIVND (reference sequence). There are 17 residues in the CDR3. Trimming pared 0 bases from V and 0 bases from J, leaving 14 bases between. The CDR3: CASSIDPRQAYQETQYF. CDR3 DNA: TGTGCCAGTAGTATAGATCCCCGACAGGCATACCAAGAGACCCAGTACTTC.

This clonotype was seen many times. The chain has TRBV5-1 and TRBJ1-2; 7 bases line up with TRBD1. Losses at the gene ends were 4 bases for V and 3 bases for J; bases not matched to a gene: 3. The CDR3 consists of 13 residues. Per germline, CDR1 SGHRS and CDR2 YFSETQ. CDR3 sequence reads: CASSQTGDYGYTF. The CDR3 coding sequence is TGCGCCAGCAGCCAAACAGGGGACTATGGCTACACCTTC.

This clonotype came up many times. This chain links TRBV12-3 or TRBV12-4 with TRBJ1-1; D is unclear. V lost 2 bases and J 1 base, leaving 8 bases between the germline ends. The length of the CDR3 is 14 residues. The CDR3 loop reads CASSLLAGNTEAFF. In DNA form, the CDR3 reads TGTGCCAGCAGTTTACTTGCAGGGAACACTGAAGCTTTCTTT.

This clonotype turned up a few times. The V call is TRBV12-3 or TRBV12-4, the J call TRBJ2-7, with 11 bases aligning to TRBD2. The CDR3 is 15 residues long. V gave up 6 bases and J gave up 7 bases; unmatched junction bases: 11. The CDR3 sequence: CASSRGVAGGVEQYF. For the CDR3, the DNA is TGTGCCAGCAGCCGAGGGGTAGCGGGAGGGGTTGAGCAGTACTTC.

This rearrangement joins TRBV12-3 or TRBV12-4 to TRBJ1-1; D gene unclear. V dropped 5 bases and J dropped 0 bases, with 10 bases sitting between them. The CDR3 has 14 amino acids. The CDR3 coding sequence is TGTGCCAGCAGTCTCCCTTTAGTGAACACTGAAGCTTTCTTT. Translation: CASSLPLVNTEAFF.